Below are 24 T cell receptor beta chains sequenced from a single sample in a study of T cells in Graves' hyperthyroidism and ophthalmopathy. Researchers amplified the TCR beta CDR3 regions from RNA transcripts. First-round RT-PCR targeting the TCR CDR3 was performed with the HTBI primer set. TCRdb fed the multiplex PCR reads into MiXCR, producing one record per CDR3 protein. Among a few hundred thousand distinct CDR3 sequences listed, around 15% were seen once. The sequenced sample consisted of blood. All receptors come from a woman between 25 and 40 years old with Graves' ophthalmopathy.

This clonotype was observed a handful of times. J is TRBJ2-7 and V is TRBV15, with D tentatively TRBD1 or TRBD2 (6 bases each). The germline V gene encodes CDR1 LNHNV and CDR2 YYDKDF (reference sequence). This CDR3 comprises 16 residues. V gave up 2 bases and J gave up 4 bases, with 18 bases separating them. DNA for the CDR3: TGTGCCACCAGCAGATCCGGGGGCGCCACCTCTTACGAGCAGTACTTC. Amino acid sequence: CATSRSGGATSYEQYF.

This clonotype occurred many times. This chain connects TRBV2 to TRBJ1-6, with D perhaps TRBD1 (5 bases). CDR1 is SNHLY, CDR2 FYNNEI, per germline. Trimming shortened V by 6 bases and J by 3 bases, and 15 bases separated the two germline ends. The CDR3 totals 16 residues. The chain's CDR3 is CASSQWGRDYNSPLHF. The CDR3 nucleotides are TGTGCCAGCAGCCAATGGGGACGTGACTATAATTCACCCCTCCACTTT.

This clonotype has ten or more counts. The chain combines TRBV2 with TRBJ1-1; 7 bases match TRBD1. Germline CDR1 and CDR2: SNHLY and FYNNEI. The CDR3 loop spans 13 amino acids. V shed 8 bases, J shed 2 bases, and the junction held 5 bases outside the gene matches. The CDR3 sequence: CASGGQPNTEAFF. CDR3 DNA sequence: TGTGCCAGCGGGGGACAGCCAAACACTGAAGCTTTCTTT.

This clonotype was observed at least ten times. The rearrangement uses TRBV28 and TRBJ1-2, with D perhaps TRBD1 (6 bases). In germline, CDR1 is MDHEN, CDR2 SYDVKM. The CDR3 sequence is 14 residues long. Trimming took 6 bases from V and 4 from J, leaving 15 bases between them. CDR3 loop: CASSIQGLAYGYTF. CDR3 DNA sequence: TGTGCCAGCAGCATCCAGGGGTTGGCCTATGGCTACACCTTC.

Ten or more counts support this clonotype. The chain couples TRBV9 to TRBJ2-7; TRBD1 agrees at 9 bases. The CDR3 consists of 16 residues. With 0 bases clipped from V and 1 base from J, the junction kept 5 bases outside the gene matches. Looked up from germline, CDR1 is SGDLS and CDR2 is YYNGEE. CDR3 protein: CASSVEGQGPSYEQYF. CDR3 in DNA: TGTGCCAGCAGCGTAGAGGGACAGGGACCTTCCTACGAGCAGTACTTC.

J is TRBJ1-1 and V is TRBV7-9; D is undetermined. The CDR3 loop spans 11 amino acids. Trimming took 5 bases from V and 6 from J, leaving 7 bases between them. Germline V CDR1 and CDR2: SEHNR, FQNEAQ (reference sequence). The CDR3 DNA reads as TGTGCCAGCAGCCACAGCTCTGAAGCTTTCTTT. This translates into CASSHSSEAFF.

CDR3 nucleotides: TGTGCCTGGGAAACCGGGAATAGCTACAATGAGCAGTTCTTC. Translating it yields CAWETGNSYNEQFF. The chain uses TRBV30 and TRBJ2-1; the D gene is possibly TRBD2 (5 bases). The CDR3 is made up of 14 amino acids. Trimming removed 5 bases from V and 3 bases from J, with 14 bases in between. Looked up from germline, CDR1 is GTSNPN and CDR2 is SVGIG (reference sequence).

This clonotype showed up many times. The genes are TRBV5-1 and TRBJ1-2, with 9 bases fitting TRBD1. With V trimmed by 1 base and J by 2 bases, 6 bases remained unmatched. This CDR3 spans 16 amino acids. In germline, CDR1 is SGHRS, CDR2 YFSETQ. As DNA, the CDR3 is TGCGCCAGCAGCTTGTGGTCGACAGGGGGAAACTATGGCTACACCTTC. Its protein product is CASSLWSTGGNYGYTF. The full variable domain, rest sourced from reference TRBV5-1 and TRBJ1-2, is KAGVTQTPRYLIKTRGQQVTLSCSPISGHRSVSWYQQTPGQGLQFLFEYFSETQRNKGNFPGRFSGRQFSNSRSEMNVSTLELGDSALYLCASSLWSTGGNYGYTFGSGTRLTVV.

This clonotype was counted at least ten times. The rearrangement links TRBV4-1 to TRBJ2-3; possibly TRBD1 or TRBD2 for D (6 bases each). Trimming took 8 bases from V and 2 from J, leaving 17 bases between them. Germline CDR1 and CDR2: MGHRA and YSYEKL. The CDR3 has 15 residues. The CDR3: CASQVGGHLTDTQYF. The DNA of the CDR3 is TGCGCCAGCCAAGTGGGGGGACACCTCACAGATACGCAGTATTTT.

The chain has TRBV13 and TRBJ2-5; maybe TRBD1 (5 bases). Germline-derived CDR1 and CDR2 are PRHDT and FYEKMQ (reference sequence). Trimming took 8 bases from V and 3 from J, leaving 13 bases between them. This CDR3 has 13 residues. The CDR3 spells CASGWGAEETQYF. DNA for the CDR3: TGTGCCAGCGGTTGGGGCGCCGAAGAGACCCAGTACTTC.

In its sample, this clonotype was seen many times. The chain employs TRBV28 and TRBJ2-5, with 11 bases lining up with TRBD1. The J segment lost 2 bases and the V segment lost 10 bases, leaving 12 bases of the junction unmatched. Germline CDR1 is MDHEN and CDR2 is SYDVKM. The CDR3 is 16 residues long. Here the CDR3 reads CATNSRDRGLQETQYF. CDR3 bases: TGTGCCACCAACTCCCGGGACAGGGGGTTGCAAGAGACCCAGTACTTC.

Of note for this clonotype: This sequence may be a read error, since a much larger clone differs from it by one base. V usage is TRBV11-2 and J usage is TRBJ1-2; D is unclear. Trimming left V 4 bases short and J 9 bases short, with 9 bases between. The germline V gene has CDR1 SGHAT and CDR2 FQNNGV. The CDR3 length is 11 residues. The CDR3 nucleotides read TGTGCCAGCAGCTCCACAGATAGCTACACCTTC. Protein: CASSSTDSYTF.

The V gene is TRBV3-1, the J gene TRBJ1-1; D perhaps matches TRBD1 (6 bases). V lost 4 bases, J lost 7 bases, and 22 bases lay in between. The CDR3 extends over 16 amino acids. Germline V gives CDR1 LGHDT, CDR2 YNNKEL (reference sequence). The CDR3 here is CASSPHSVTGRSEAFF. The CDR3, as DNA: TGTGCCAGCAGCCCACATTCCGTGACAGGCCGAAGTGAAGCTTTCTTT.

This clonotype was detected only a few times. The CDR3 here is CASSLTSGPYEQYF. CDR3 DNA sequence: TGTGCCAGCAGCTTAACTAGCGGGCCCTACGAGCAGTACTTC. This rearrangement joins TRBV7-2 to TRBJ2-7; 9 bases agree with TRBD2. Germline V lookup: CDR1 SGHTA, CDR2 FQGNSA. The CDR3 is made up of 14 amino acids. The junction had 1 base not matched to a gene; V was cut back by 2 bases and J by 2 bases.

V gene TRBV19 combines with J gene TRBJ2-1; D is possibly TRBD2 (5 bases). This CDR3 spans 16 amino acids. The V gene lost 2 bases and the J gene lost 5 bases, with 16 bases spanning the gap. Germline CDR1 and CDR2: LNHDA and SQIVND (reference sequence). The CDR3 DNA reads as TGTGCCAGTAGTATACAAGTGGGGAGCATCCACAATGAGCAGTTCTTC. It codes for CASSIQVGSIHNEQFF.

This clonotype appeared many times. The chain uses TRBV10-3 and TRBJ1-4; D remains ambiguous. The CDR3 totals 13 residues. CDR1 and CDR2 (germline): ENHRY, SYGVKD. Trimming shortened V by 4 bases and J by 0 bases, and 3 bases separated the two germline ends. The CDR3 loop reads CAISAATNEKLFF. The CDR3 DNA follows: TGTGCCATCAGTGCAGCAACTAATGAAAAACTGTTTTTT.

Ten or more counts support this clonotype. This chain links TRBV30 with TRBJ1-4; D is uncertain. The CDR3 contains 10 residues. Trimming took 2 bases from V and 8 from J, leaving 3 bases between them. Germline V gene data show CDR1 as GTSNPN and CDR2 as SVGIG (reference sequence). CDR3 in amino acids: CAWSREKLFF. CDR3 in DNA: TGTGCCTGGAGTCGAGAAAAACTGTTTTTT.

This clonotype was observed many times. V gene TRBV5-1 combines with J gene TRBJ1-2; 7 bases fit TRBD1. CDR1 is SGHRS and CDR2 is YFSETQ in the germline V gene. With V trimmed by 3 bases and J by 4 bases, 6 bases remained unmatched. The CDR3 consists of 14 residues. The CDR3 loop reads CASSSPGQSYGYTF. The CDR3, as DNA: TGCGCCAGCAGCTCCCCGGGACAGAGCTATGGCTACACCTTC.

This chain links TRBV2 with TRBJ2-1, with 13 bases identical to TRBD2. Germline values: CDR1 SNHLY, CDR2 FYNNEI. Germline trimming cut 6 bases from V and 9 bases from J; bases unmatched to any gene: 8. The CDR3 extends over 15 amino acids. CDR3 protein: CASRPTSGGAGEQFF. The CDR3 DNA is TGTGCCAGCAGACCCACTAGCGGGGGGGCGGGTGAGCAGTTCTTC.

CDR3 amino acids: CASSSYKLAGGFALLYEQYF. Here the CDR3 DNA reads TGTGCCAGCAGCTCTTACAAACTAGCGGGGGGTTTCGCGCTCCTCTACGAGCAGTACTTC. The chain links TRBV11-3 to TRBJ2-7, with 12 bases fitting TRBD2. With V trimmed by 4 bases and J by 3 bases, 19 bases remained unmatched. CDR3 size: 20 residues. Per the germline V gene, CDR1 is SGHNT and CDR2 is YENEEA.

This clonotype occurred many times. This sequence joins TRBV28 and TRBJ2-1, with TRBD2 identical over 9 bases. After removal of 3 bases from V and 6 bases from J, the junction contained 18 bases not matched to a gene. The CDR3 has 19 amino acids. The germline V gene has CDR1 MDHEN and CDR2 SYDVKM. In DNA, the CDR3 is TGTGCCAGCAGTTTTCTCGGATTTGGCGGGGGGGTAAAAGGCAATGAGCAGTTCTTC. Encoded protein: CASSFLGFGGGVKGNEQFF.

This clonotype was counted at least ten times. This rearrangement joins TRBV28 to TRBJ2-6; D unclear. The CDR3 has 18 residues. From germline, CDR1 is MDHEN and CDR2 SYDVKM. V dropped 3 bases and J dropped 0 bases, with 15 bases sitting between them. CDR3 coding DNA: TGTGCCAGCAGTTTGGGCCGTACGGAGAGCTCTGGGGCCAACGTCCTGACTTTC. This gives the protein CASSLGRTESSGANVLTF.

This clonotype was seen repeatedly, ten times or more. The V call is TRBV24-1, the J call TRBJ2-2; 8 bases match TRBD1. Unmatched junction bases numbered 1, after V lost 1 base and J lost 1 base. The CDR3 sequence is 16 residues long. Germline V gene data show CDR1 as KGHDR and CDR2 as SFDVKD. CDR3 sequence: CATSDFGTGNTGELFF. The CDR3 DNA sequence: TGTGCCACCAGTGATTTTGGGACAGGGAACACCGGGGAGCTGTTTTTT.

Ten or more counts support this clonotype. The J gene is TRBJ2-7, the V gene TRBV7-9; 9 nucleotides align to TRBD1. Germline CDR1 is SEHNR and CDR2 is FQNEAQ (reference sequence). This CDR3 region has 13 residues. J lost 5 bases, V lost 5 bases, and 4 bases had no gene match. CDR3 region: CASSAGQGNEQYF. Written as DNA, the CDR3 is TGTGCCAGCAGCGCCGGACAGGGGAACGAGCAGTACTTC. The whole variable domain, filled in from reference TRBV7-9 and TRBJ2-7, reads DTGVSQNPRHKITKRGQNVTFRCDPISEHNRLYWYRQTLGQGPEFLTYFQNEAQLEKSRLLSDRFSAERPKGSFSTLEIQRTEQGDSAMYLCASSAGQGNEQYFGPGTRLTVT.